The entry below describes one T cell receptor (beta chain). This entry belongs to a study of OX40 agonist ivuxolimab in advanced cancers. Study-level information: Dose-escalation patients' cancers were hepatocellular carcinoma, melanoma, renal cell or head and neck cancer. Age averaged around 60 years (range roughly 23 to 79), and about 86% were male.

The CDR3 spans 15 residues. Germline CDR1 is LNHDA and CDR2 is SQIVND (reference sequence). Trimming stripped 0 bases from V and 10 bases from J, with 18 bases between. Generated by immunoSEQ multiplex PCR, the TCRdb table keeps only in-frame clones and is missing some. The sample contains tens of thousands of clones, about 91% of which appear only once. Any history of autoimmune disease or systemic immunosuppression disqualified patients. The input for sequencing was CD4+ or CD8+ T cells sorted from blood, taken in a trial of the OX40 agonist ivuxolimab. The sequence was obtained from an adult with an advanced solid tumor such as melanoma, head and neck, liver or kidney cancer. This chain links TRBV19 with TRBJ1-2, with no clear D. This CDR3 is CASSIDLATPRAYTF. Here the CDR3 DNA reads TGTGCCAGTAGTATAGATCTCGCGACCCCCCGCGCCTACACCTTC.